These 25 T cell receptor beta chains were all obtained from the same sample, sequenced in a study of blood T cell repertoires in COVID-19. The method was immunoSEQ multiplex PCR; TCRdb's version includes in-frame clones alone and lacks a portion of them. The sample records around 300,000 clones, 80% to 90% being singletons. Sequencing input: PBMCs or T cells enriched from blood (not recorded which). The receptor source for this set is a woman younger than 30 who had recovered from COVID-19.

The chain links TRBV11-2 to TRBJ2-2, with D possibly matching TRBD1 (6 bases). The CDR3 spans 15 residues. The ends were cut back, 6 bases at V and 0 bases at J, with 11 bases in the middle. Germline V gene lookup returns CDR1 SGHAT and CDR2 FQNNGV. CDR3 region: CASRVQGANTGELFF. Written as DNA, the CDR3 is TGTGCCAGCAGGGTACAGGGAGCGAACACCGGGGAGCTGTTTTTT.

The genes are TRBV5-1 and TRBJ2-5, with 15 nucleotides matching TRBD2. From germline, CDR1 is SGHRS and CDR2 YFSETQ. The CDR3 loop spans 20 amino acids. J lost 4 bases, V lost 0 bases, and 13 bases had no gene match. The CDR3 DNA is TGCGCCAGCAGCTTGGGGACTAGCGGGGGGGCGAACCAAAGCCCAGAGACCCAGTACTTC. It translates to CASSLGTSGGANQSPETQYF.

The chain recombines TRBV9 with TRBJ1-2; no firm D call. Germline V gene lookup returns CDR1 SGDLS and CDR2 YYNGEE. This CDR3 contains 9 residues. Trimming left V 6 bases short and J 8 bases short, with 5 bases between. The CDR3 nucleotides are TGTGCCAGCATGAGGGGCTACACCTTC. It specifies CASMRGYTF.

The chain couples TRBV27 to TRBJ1-5; D is unresolved. Germline-derived CDR1 and CDR2 are MNHEY and SMNVEV (reference sequence). The V end was cut by 6 bases, the J end by 2 bases, with 14 bases between. The CDR3 consists of 15 residues. The DNA of the CDR3 is TGTGCCAGCAGCAATGACCCCGGGGGCAATCAGCCCCAGCATTTT. Its translation: CASSNDPGGNQPQHF.

The chain employs TRBV12-3 or TRBV12-4 and TRBJ2-5; 9 nucleotides match TRBD1. Trimming cost V 5 bases and J 5 bases; bases outside gene matches: 3. There are 13 residues in the CDR3. The CDR3 sequence is CASSGTGMETQYF. The DNA for the CDR3 is TGTGCCAGCAGTGGGACAGGGATGGAGACCCAGTACTTC.

This chain connects TRBV11-2 to TRBJ1-1; D is uncertain. V was pared by 0 bases and J by 0 bases, with 2 bases between. The germline V gene has CDR1 SGHAT and CDR2 FQNNGV. This CDR3 is built from 13 residues. The CDR3 protein is CASSLDMNTEAFF. CDR3 in DNA: TGTGCCAGCAGCTTAGATATGAACACTGAAGCTTTCTTT.

The chain carries TRBV14 and TRBJ1-2, with 8 bases lining up with TRBD1. Germline trimming cut 1 base from V and 4 bases from J; bases unmatched to any gene: 2. CDR3 size: 14 residues. Per the germline V gene, CDR1 is SGHDN and CDR2 is FVKESK. CDR3 residues: CASSQAGGVYGYTF. The CDR3 DNA follows: TGTGCCAGCAGCCAAGCAGGGGGCGTCTATGGCTACACCTTC.

The V gene is TRBV15, the J gene TRBJ1-3; D gene unclear. The CDR3 contains 13 residues. Trimming removed 10 bases from V and 0 bases from J, with 10 bases in between. Germline V gene data show CDR1 as LNHNV and CDR2 as YYDKDF (reference sequence). CDR3 in DNA: TGTGCCAGCCGGGTGAGCTCTGGAAACACCATATATTTT. It yields the protein CASRVSSGNTIYF.

CDR3 bases: TGCAGCGTTGATAGCGGGGGGGCTACGGATACGCAGTATTTT. This translates into CSVDSGGATDTQYF. The chain recombines TRBV29-1 with TRBJ2-3, with 11 bases that match TRBD2. This CDR3 comprises 14 residues. V gave up 3 bases and J gave up 6 bases; unmatched junction bases: 5. CDR1 and CDR2 (germline): SQVTM, ANQGSEA.

V gene TRBV7-5 combines with J gene TRBJ1-4; the table's TRBD1 call for D was not verified on the DNA. TRBV7-5 is a recognized pseudogene. The CDR3 runs 16 residues. Here the CDR3 DNA reads TGTGCCAGAAGCTTAATTCTCAGGGGGCTTCGCGAAAAACTGTTTTTT. This codes for CARSLILRGLREKLFF.

The CDR3 is CASSIGQGGWTGELFF. CDR3 nucleotides: TGTGCCAGCAGCATAGGACAGGGGGGATGGACCGGGGAGCTGTTTTTT. The rearrangement links TRBV5-8 to TRBJ2-2; 10 positions match TRBD1. Germline values: CDR1 SGHTS, CDR2 YDEGEE. CDR3 size: 16 residues. Unmatched junction bases numbered 8, after V lost 4 bases and J lost 5 bases.

The chain couples TRBV3-1 (or the pseudogene TRBV3-2) to TRBJ1-1, with D perhaps matching TRBD1 (5 bases). The V gene's germline CDR1 is LGHDT and CDR2 YNNKEL (reference sequence). V was trimmed by 1 base and J by 6 bases, leaving 9 bases between them. The CDR3 sequence is 13 residues long. DNA of the CDR3: TGTGCCAGCAGCCAAGCCGGGGGAGCTGAAGCTTTCTTT. Protein product: CASSQAGGAEAFF.

The rearrangement uses TRBV11-2 and TRBJ2-3, with a weak D call TRBD2 (7 bases). Germline CDR1 is SGHAT and CDR2 is FQNNGV. The CDR3 is 16 amino acids. With 3 bases removed from V and 2 bases from J, the gap between germline ends came to 15 bases. The CDR3 bases are TGTGCCAGCAGCTTCGTTACTGGGGGGGCCACAGATACGCAGTATTTT. It codes for CASSFVTGGATDTQYF.

The chain links TRBV6-5 to TRBJ2-7, with D possibly matching TRBD2 (6 bases). The CDR3 extends over 15 amino acids. Germline CDR1 is MNHEY and CDR2 is SVGAGI. Trimming stripped 8 bases from V and 5 bases from J, with 22 bases between. CDR3 sequence: CASRYSDGGSDEQYF. As DNA, the CDR3 is TGTGCCAGCCGCTACTCGGACGGGGGAAGCGACGAGCAGTACTTC.

This clone was counted a single time. V and J are TRBV5-1 and TRBJ2-1, with 12 bases identical to TRBD2. This CDR3 spans 14 amino acids. In germline, CDR1 is SGHRS, CDR2 YFSETQ. Trimming removed 0 bases from V and 16 bases from J; junction bases left unmatched: 8. The CDR3 bases are TGCGCCAGCAGCTTGGAACTAGCGGGGGGCCCCACCTTCTTC. The encoded protein is CASSLELAGGPTFF.

The rearrangement uses TRBV13 and TRBJ1-1; TRBD1 matches 8 bases. Unmatched junction bases numbered 6, after V lost 5 bases and J lost 1 base. The CDR3 runs 15 residues. Germline-derived CDR1 and CDR2 are PRHDT and FYEKMQ (reference sequence). As DNA, the CDR3 is TGTGCCAGCAGCCGCGGCGGACAGGGGAACACTGAAGCTTTCTTT. Translating it yields CASSRGGQGNTEAFF.

V gene TRBV6-1 combines with J gene TRBJ1-6; a weak D match, TRBD1 (5 bases). Germline values: CDR1 MNHNS, CDR2 SASEGT. Trimming removed 3 bases at V and 7 bases at J, with 16 bases between. The CDR3 loop spans 16 amino acids. The CDR3 DNA reads TGTGCCAGCAGTGATTCGGGGGTGAGGTTGAATTCACCCCTCCACTTT. This codes for CASSDSGVRLNSPLHF.

The V gene is TRBV2, the J gene TRBJ1-2; TRBD1 matches at 10 bases. V was clipped by 5 bases and J by 4 bases; unmatched bases: 4. The V gene's germline CDR1 is SNHLY and CDR2 FYNNEI. This CDR3 is built from 14 residues. DNA for the CDR3: TGTGCCAGCAGTATGACAGGGGGCCGCTATGGCTACACCTTC. Translated, it gives CASSMTGGRYGYTF.

The V gene is TRBV6-5, the J gene TRBJ1-1; D is perhaps TRBD1 (5 bases). The CDR3 is made up of 14 amino acids. CDR1 MNHEY and CDR2 SVGAGI come from the germline V gene. The ends were cut back, 6 bases at V and 0 bases at J, with 11 bases in the middle. The CDR3 DNA follows: TGTGCCAGCAGCCCGGGGGATATGAACACTGAAGCTTTCTTT. Residues: CASSPGDMNTEAFF.

The V and J genes are TRBV9 and TRBJ2-1; possibly TRBD1 for D (6 bases). This CDR3 has 13 residues. CDR1 and CDR2 (germline): SGDLS, YYNGEE. The germline V and J ends were trimmed by 1 base and 5 bases, with 7 bases remaining between them. The CDR3 region is CASSVQGNNEQFF. In DNA form, the CDR3 reads TGTGCCAGCAGCGTACAGGGGAACAATGAGCAGTTCTTC.

This clone was detected only a few times. The V gene is TRBV7-9, the J gene TRBJ2-3; 9 bases map to TRBD2. Germline V gene lookup returns CDR1 SEHNR and CDR2 FQNEAQ (reference sequence). Trimming removed 0 bases from V and 6 bases from J; junction bases left unmatched: 7. This CDR3 is 16 amino acids long. CDR3 bases: TGTGCCAGCAGCTTAGCGGCTAGCGGGGTGACCGATACGCAGTATTTT. It translates to CASSLAASGVTDTQYF.

The genes are TRBV24-1 and TRBJ2-7; 7 nucleotides match TRBD1. The trim removed 4 bases at V and 7 bases at J, leaving 6 bases unmatched. This CDR3 spans 13 amino acids. Germline values: CDR1 KGHDR, CDR2 SFDVKD. The CDR3, as DNA: TGTGCCACCAGTGACACGACAGGGCGTGAGCAGTACTTC. Translation: CATSDTTGREQYF.

A remark on this clone: Other DNA sequences of this sample code for an identical CDR3. The chain carries TRBV11-2 and TRBJ1-3; D unclear. The germline V gene encodes CDR1 SGHAT and CDR2 FQNNGV. The CDR3 is made up of 15 amino acids. V was trimmed by 1 base and J by 1 base, leaving 8 bases between them. This CDR3 reads CASSLGGGSGNTIYF. The CDR3 DNA reads as TGTGCCAGCAGCTTAGGGGGAGGGTCTGGAAACACCATATATTTT.

The chain combines TRBV6-5 with TRBJ1-5; D is unresolved. In germline, CDR1 is MNHEY, CDR2 SVGAGI. The CDR3 is 13 residues long. Trimming removed 6 bases at V and 3 bases at J, with 9 bases between. The chain's CDR3 is CASRRAINQPQHF. CDR3 bases: TGTGCCAGCAGGAGGGCTATCAATCAGCCCCAGCATTTT.

This clone came up once. V usage is TRBV18 and J usage is TRBJ2-2; 7 nucleotides match TRBD1. Germline assignment: CDR1 KGHSH and CDR2 LQKENI. The CDR3 length is 17 residues. With V trimmed by 3 bases and J by 2 bases, 9 bases remained unmatched. The CDR3 DNA reads as TGTGCCAGCTCACCCGGTAGGGACAGTCTTAACACCGGGGAGCTGTTTTTT. It is translated as CASSPGRDSLNTGELFF.